This TCR beta chain was identified during a study of blood T cells in healthy people across ages. Notes on the study in general: With unsorted PBMCs, a conclusive comparison of naive versus antigen-experienced cells was not possible. The percentage of naive T cells correlated strongly with TCR beta diversity. Unknown CMV status may confound age-related changes in expanded clones.

Alongside a J-beta primer mix, a sample-barcoded 5' primer served in a second PCR lasting about 7 to 12 cycles. MiXCR, applied by TCRdb to the 5' RACE reads, yields one record per CDR3 protein. The profile covers about 1.8 million distinct CDR3 sequences, with around 48% appearing a single time and 2% to 2.5% taken by the ten largest. Concerning this clonotype: What it recognizes is unknown.

PBMCs were isolated at a quantity of at least 6 million per sample. Sequenced material: blood. The clonotype comes from a woman between 40 and 55 years old in good health.

DNA of the CDR3: TGCAGTGCTAGTAGCCGGTCGGCGTACAATGAGCAGTTCTTC. It yields the protein CSASSRSAYNEQFF. The V call is TRBV20-1, the J call TRBJ2-1, with D hard to call. V was shortened by 3 bases and J by 4 bases, with 13 bases between the two germline ends. This CDR3 contains 14 residues. Germline lookup yields CDR1 DFQATT and CDR2 SNEGSKA (reference sequence).